This TCR beta chain comes out of a study of Ad26.COV2.S vaccination and SARS-CoV-2 variants. This CDR3 comprises 12 residues. Treatment denoted: some 19 received Ad26.COV2.S at low or high dose, single or two shots; 5 received placebo; per-sample allocation not given. All samples were drawn on day 63, counting from the first vaccine or placebo injection. TCRdb's table, derived via immunoSEQ multiplex PCR, lists solely in-frame clones and lacks some. The sample records about 400,000 clones, 75% to 90% being singletons. The clonotype was recovered from a person aged 18 to 65 who received the Ad26.COV2.S COVID-19 vaccine or a placebo. The V call is TRBV21-1, the J call TRBJ2-1; the table assigns TRBD2, which was not confirmed against the DNA. TRBV21-1 represents a pseudogene. The sequencing used peripheral blood, collected in a trial of Ad26.COV2.S vaccine versus placebo. The DNA of the CDR3 is TGTGCCAGTACCACGGGGTACAATGAGCAGTTCTTC. This translates into CASTTGYNEQFF.